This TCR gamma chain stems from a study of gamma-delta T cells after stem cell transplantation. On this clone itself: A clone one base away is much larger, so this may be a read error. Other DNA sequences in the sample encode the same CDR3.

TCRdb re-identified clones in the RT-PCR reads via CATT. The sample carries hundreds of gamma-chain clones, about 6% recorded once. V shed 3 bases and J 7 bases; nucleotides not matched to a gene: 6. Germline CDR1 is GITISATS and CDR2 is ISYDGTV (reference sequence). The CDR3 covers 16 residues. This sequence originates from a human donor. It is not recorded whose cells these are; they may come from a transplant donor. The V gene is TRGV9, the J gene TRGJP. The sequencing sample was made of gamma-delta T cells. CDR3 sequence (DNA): TGTGCCTTGTGGGAGCCCCGCGAGTTGGGCAAAAAAATCAAGGTATTT. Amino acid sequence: CALWEPRELGKKIKVF.